These T cell receptor beta chains were read from a single sample in a study of beta chain features in type 1 diabetes. TCRdb keeps only in-frame clones here, not all; method: immunoSEQ multiplex PCR. The sample lists hundreds of thousands of clones; about 16% were seen once. The sample consisted of naive CD4+ T cells from blood. The receptors were gathered from a man younger than 35 in good health. CDR3s include the opening cysteine and the closing phenylalanine or tryptophan. D genes are given only for firm matches. For some rows the clone size is stated as once, few or many, or as a class when expanded; others skip it.

>.|.|TRBV21-1|TRBJ2-1|12
CASSKGDNEQFF
TGTGCCAGCAGCAAAGGCGACAATGAGCAGTTCTTC
>.|.|TRBV6-6|TRBJ1-5|13
CASSKAIGQPQHF
TGTGCCAGCAGCAAGGCTATAGGTCAGCCCCAGCATTTT
>few|.|TRBV9|TRBJ2-7|14
CASSPTGSSYEQYF
TGTGCCAGCAGCCCCACAGGGTCTAGTTACGAGCAGTACTTC
>.|.|TRBV18|TRBJ2-3|13
CASSPPSTDTQYF
TGTGCCAGCTCACCCCCCAGCACAGATACGCAGTATTTT
>few|.|TRBV15|TRBJ1-5|15
CATSRARASNQPQHF
TGTGCCACCAGCAGAGCTAGGGCCAGCAATCAGCCCCAGCATTTT
>.|TRBD2|TRBV4-1|TRBJ2-4|18
CASSLIPSGAELENIQYF
TGCGCCAGCAGCCTAATACCTAGCGGAGCCGAACTGGAAAACATTCAGTACTTC
>.|.|TRBV4-3|TRBJ1-4|15
CASSHRFATNEKLFF
TGCGCCAGCAGCCACCGGTTTGCAACTAATGAAAAACTGTTTTTT
>.|TRBD2|TRBV4-1|TRBJ2-4|20
CASSHPLLAGGGLAKNIQYF
TGCGCCAGCAGCCACCCATTACTAGCGGGAGGAGGTCTAGCCAAAAACATTCAGTACTTC
>.|.|TRBV6-5|TRBJ2-1|14
CASSQPGQHNEQFF
TGTGCCAGCAGCCAACCGGGACAACACAATGAGCAGTTCTTC
>few|.|TRBV9|TRBJ1-4|15
CASSRKGATNEKLFF
TGTGCCAGCAGTCGTAAGGGTGCAACTAATGAAAAACTGTTTTTT
>few|TRBD2|TRBV7-2|TRBJ2-3|17
CASSSSGPAGKIDTQYF
TGTGCCAGCAGCTCCTCCGGGCCAGCGGGAAAGATAGATACGCAGTATTTT
>.|.|TRBV5-1|TRBJ2-3|16
CASSLARGADTDTQYF
TGCGCCAGCAGCTTGGCCAGGGGCGCAGACACAGATACGCAGTATTTT
>.|TRBD1|TRBV30|TRBJ2-7|14
CAWDTGAPPYEQYF
TGTGCCTGGGATACAGGGGCGCCGCCCTACGAGCAGTACTTC
>.|.|TRBV18|TRBJ1-2|15
CASSPSTGGNYGYTF
TGTGCCAGCTCACCATCAACAGGTGGTAACTATGGCTACACCTTC
>few|.|TRBV30|TRBJ2-3|17
CAWSDTGRGTLTDTQYF
TGTGCCTGGAGCGACACGGGGCGAGGAACTCTCACAGATACGCAGTATTTT
>.|TRBD2|TRBV4-2|TRBJ2-3|18
CASSQVASGGAGTDTQYF
TGTGCCAGCAGCCAGGTGGCTAGCGGGGGGGCCGGCACAGATACGCAGTATTTT
>.|.|TRBV7-2|TRBJ2-5|11
CASSHGTVDHF
TGTGCCAGCAGTCATGGGACCGTGGACCACTTC
>few|TRBD1|TRBV11-2|TRBJ2-7|14
CASRRLGQSPSPVF
TGTGCCAGCAGGAGACTGGGACAGTCACCCAGTCCAGTCTTC
>.|.|TRBV9|TRBJ1-2|14
CASSVDVGNYGYTF
TGTGCCAGCAGCGTAGACGTGGGAAACTATGGCTACACCTTC
>.|.|TRBV7-2|TRBJ2-7|14
CASSLVQGFNEQYF
TGTGCCAGCAGCTTAGTACAGGGATTCAACGAGCAGTACTTC
>.|.|TRBV2|TRBJ1-2|11
CASSETRGYTF
TGTGCCAGCAGTGAAACGAGGGGCTACACCTTC
>many|.|TRBV18|TRBJ2-5|13
CASSPVGRVTQYF
TGTGCCAGCTCACCAGTCGGCAGGGTGACCCAGTACTTC
>.|.|TRBV30|TRBJ1-1|15
CAWSVGQLMNTEAFF
TGTGCCTGGAGTGTAGGGCAGCTTATGAACACTGAAGCTTTCTTT
>.|.|TRBV7-7|TRBJ2-2|15
CASSLGYPNTGELFF
TGTGCTAGCAGCTTAGGTTACCCGAACACCGGGGAGCTGTTTTTT
>.|.|TRBV7-2|TRBJ1-2|14
CASSSRQKGGGYTF
TGTGCCAGCAGCTCGAGACAGAAAGGGGGTGGCTACACCTTC
>.|.|TRBV9|TRBJ1-2|12
CASSSGEKGYTF
TGTGCCAGCAGCTCGGGGGAGAAGGGCTACACCTTC
>few|.|TRBV25-1|TRBJ2-7|14
CASSEYGRKYEQYF
TGTGCCAGCAGTGAATACGGCAGGAAGTACGAGCAGTACTTC
>few|.|TRBV5-4|TRBJ1-4|15
CASSLVGATNEKLFF
TGTGCCAGCAGCTTGGTAGGAGCAACTAATGAAAAACTGTTTTTT
>.|TRBD1|TRBV5-1|TRBJ2-5|14
CASSLRGPRETQYF
TGCGCCAGCAGCTTGAGGGGGCCGAGAGAGACCCAGTACTTC
>.|.|TRBV7-2|TRBJ2-2|16
CASSQTRLPGTGELFF
TGTGCCAGCAGCCAAACCCGACTACCGGGGACCGGGGAGCTGTTTTTT
>.|TRBD1|TRBV9|TRBJ1-2|14
CASSVGQSNYGYTF
TGTGCCAGCAGCGTGGGACAGAGTAACTATGGCTACACCTTC
>.|.|TRBV10-3|TRBJ2-7|14
CAISSGQSSYEQYF
TGTGCCATCAGCTCCGGACAGAGCTCCTACGAGCAGTACTTC
>.|.|TRBV7-9|TRBJ1-1|14
CASRPDRLNTEAFF
TGTGCCAGCAGACCAGACAGATTGAACACTGAAGCTTTCTTT
>.|.|TRBV4-3|TRBJ2-1|16
CASSQSGALIYNEQFF
TGCGCCAGCAGCCAATCGGGGGCCCTAATTTACAATGAGCAGTTCTTC
>few|TRBD1|TRBV9|TRBJ2-6|17
CASSARTGKSGANVLTF
TGTGCCAGCAGCGCCCGGACAGGAAAATCTGGGGCCAACGTCCTGACTTTC
>few|TRBD1|TRBV4-3|TRBJ2-7|14
CASSQTKTGHEQYF
TGCGCCAGCAGCCAAACCAAGACAGGGCACGAGCAGTACTTC
>few|TRBD1|TRBV29-1|TRBJ1-1|14
CSVGNRGRRTEAFF
TGCAGCGTTGGTAACAGGGGCCGGAGGACTGAAGCTTTCTTT
>once|.|TRBV7-7|TRBJ1-5|21
CASSLVYARTARAYSNQPQHF
TGTGCTAGCAGCTTAGTGTACGCCAGGACAGCCCGGGCCTATAGCAATCAGCCCCAGCATTTT
>.|TRBD1|TRBV5-1|TRBJ2-3|16
CASRFTGGALADTQYF
TGCGCCAGCAGATTCACAGGGGGCGCGTTAGCAGATACGCAGTATTTT
>.|TRBD2|TRBV25-1|TRBJ2-5|13
CASSRREGETQYF
TGTGCCAGCAGTCGCAGGGAGGGAGAGACCCAGTACTTC
>few|TRBD1|TRBV4-3|TRBJ1-6|14
CASSRTGGGSPLHF
TGCGCCAGCAGCCGGACAGGAGGAGGCTCACCCCTCCACTTT
>.|TRBD1|TRBV30|TRBJ1-5|15
CAWSLGQGSNQPQHF
TGTGCCTGGAGCCTAGGACAGGGTAGCAATCAGCCCCAGCATTTT
>.|TRBD1|TRBV7-3|TRBJ2-2|15
CASSRHRGNTGELFF
TGTGCCAGCAGCCGCCACAGGGGAAACACCGGGGAGCTGTTTTTT
>.|.|TRBV4-3|TRBJ2-2|20
CASSQKGEFPTVRTPGSCFF
.